These T cell receptor beta chains were read from a single sample in a study of shared clonotypes between healthy human individuals. TCRdb keeps only in-frame clones here, not all; method: immunoSEQ multiplex PCR. The table records approximately 1.5 million clones, nearly 99% of them present only once. Sequencing was carried out using naive CD4+ T cells sorted from blood. The receptors were sampled from a man between 25 and 39 years old in good health. CDR3s include the opening cysteine and the closing phenylalanine or tryptophan. A D gene is named only where the DNA matches it firmly. A row's size may be missing; if present it is once, few, many or a size class.

CDR3 DNA	CDR3 protein	D gene	V gene	clone size	CDR3 length	J gene
TGTGCCAGCTCACCACGGGCGGAGAACACTGAAGCTTTCTTT	CASSPRAENTEAFF	NA	TRBV18	NA	14	TRBJ1-1
TGTGCCAGCTCACCGGGACGGTCCCCTAACGGCTACACCTTC	CASSPGRSPNGYTF	NA	TRBV18	NA	14	TRBJ1-2
TGTGCCAGCAGGAGGGACAATATAGCCAAAAACATTCAGTACTTC	CASRRDNIAKNIQYF	NA	TRBV7-2	NA	15	TRBJ2-4
TGCGCCAGCAGCCAAGATCGGACCGAGGGAGATACGCAGTATTTT	CASSQDRTEGDTQYF	NA	TRBV4-3	NA	15	TRBJ2-3
TGTGCCAGCAGCCAACGGAGCGGGAGCTCCTACGAGCAGTACTTC	CASSQRSGSSYEQYF	TRBD2	TRBV7-3	NA	15	TRBJ2-7
TGTGCCAGCAGCTTGGGGACAGGTTCTGGCCACAGTACAGATACGCAGTATTTT	CASSLGTGSGHSTDTQYF	TRBD1	TRBV7-6	NA	18	TRBJ2-3
TGTGCCAGCAGTTTTGGGGGGCCTGTGATCGAGCAGTACTTC	CASSFGGPVIEQYF	NA	TRBV28	NA	14	TRBJ2-7
TGTGCCAGTAGTCTTAGGACAGGGAGGAACACCGGGGAGCTGTTTTTT	CASSLRTGRNTGELFF	TRBD1	TRBV19	NA	16	TRBJ2-2
TGTGCCTGGAGTAGGTTAGGGACCCTCTCCTACGAGCAGTACTTC	CAWSRLGTLSYEQYF	NA	TRBV30	NA	15	TRBJ2-7
TGCGCCAGCAGCGATACAGGGAGCTCCTACGAGCAGTACTTC	CASSDTGSSYEQYF	NA	TRBV5-1	NA	14	TRBJ2-7
TGCGCCAGCACCCCCCCAGGGGGCACCTACAATGAGCAGTTCTTC	CASTPPGGTYNEQFF	TRBD1	TRBV5-1	NA	15	TRBJ2-1
TGTGCCAGCAGCTTAGGTGCGGAGACCCAGTACTTC	CASSLGAETQYF	NA	TRBV7-9	NA	12	TRBJ2-5
TGTGCCAGCAGTTCCCACGTGGGACTAGCGGCCAGCACAGATACGCAGTATTTT	CASSSHVGLAASTDTQYF	TRBD2	TRBV28	once	18	TRBJ2-3
TGTGCCAGCAGCTTAGACGCGGGAGGGGACAATGAGCAGTTCTTC	CASSLDAGGDNEQFF	TRBD2	TRBV7-6	NA	15	TRBJ2-1
TGTGCCAGCAGCCCGAGAGCAGGACTAGCGGGACTCCTCACAGATACGCAGTATTTT	CASSPRAGLAGLLTDTQYF	TRBD2	TRBV9	NA	19	TRBJ2-3
TGTGCCAGCAGCCACTCATTTACTAATGAAAAACTGTTTTTT	CASSHSFTNEKLFF	NA	TRBV14	NA	14	TRBJ1-4
TGTGCCAGCAGCCTTAGGGGAGGGCGGAGCGGACTCTACAATGAGCAGTTCTTC	CASSLRGGRSGLYNEQFF	TRBD2	TRBV14	NA	18	TRBJ2-1
TGTGCCAGCTCACCACCGGTGTACGAGTACGAGCAGTACTTC	CASSPPVYEYEQYF	NA	TRBV18	NA	14	TRBJ2-7
TGCGCCAGCAGCTTTAGACCAGAGTTGGACACTGAAGCTTTCTTT	CASSFRPELDTEAFF	NA	TRBV5-1	NA	15	TRBJ1-1
TGTGCCAGCTCAGATAATCGGCGGGGCGCGATTCTGGGAATGAACACTGAAGCTTTCTTT	CASSDNRRGAILGMNTEAFF	NA	TRBV18	NA	20	TRBJ1-1
TGTGCCAGCATCCCACAGGGGAATGAGCAGTTCTTC	CASIPQGNEQFF	TRBD1	TRBV6-1	NA	12	TRBJ2-1
TGTGCCAGCAGCTCGACTAGCGGGAAGCAGTTCTTC	CASSSTSGKQFF	TRBD2	TRBV6-1	once	12	TRBJ2-1
TGCGCCAGCAGCCTTGGACAGGGGAGGGCCGGGGAGCTGTTTTTT	CASSLGQGRAGELFF	TRBD1	TRBV5-1	NA	15	TRBJ2-2
TGTGCCCGTGGACAGGGAGGTAGTGGGACCCAGTACTTC	CARGQGGSGTQYF	TRBD1	TRBV30	NA	13	TRBJ2-5
TGTGCCAGCAGTGAAGAACTAGCGGGAGTCACTGAGCAGTTCTTC	CASSEELAGVTEQFF	TRBD2	TRBV6-1	NA	15	TRBJ2-1
TGCGCCAGCAGTCAAGCGACACTAGCGGGAGGCGATGAGCAGTTCTTC	CASSQATLAGGDEQFF	TRBD2	TRBV4-3	NA	16	TRBJ2-1
TGCGCCAGCAGCCCTTCGACTAGCGGGAGCTACGAGCAGTACTTC	CASSPSTSGSYEQYF	TRBD2	TRBV5-1	NA	15	TRBJ2-7
TGTGCCAGCAGTGAACTGGGGAATAATGAAAAACTGTTTTTT	CASSELGNNEKLFF	NA	TRBV2	NA	14	TRBJ1-4
TGTGCCAGCAGTTTGGCGGGGGACTATGGCTACACCTTC	CASSLAGDYGYTF	NA	TRBV28	NA	13	TRBJ1-2
TGTGCCAGCAGTCTCGGACGGGGTGACACTGAAGCTTTCTTT	CASSLGRGDTEAFF	NA	TRBV6-5	once	14	TRBJ1-1
TGTGCCAGCTCACCCACTAGCGGGATCGGCACAGATACGCAGTATTTT	CASSPTSGIGTDTQYF	TRBD2	TRBV18	NA	16	TRBJ2-3
TGTGCCAGCAGTGACGGGACAGGGCTCCCTGCTTTCTTT	CASSDGTGLPAFF	TRBD1	TRBV2	NA	13	TRBJ1-1
TGTGCCAGCTCACCAGAGTCTCTGTTCTCCTACGAGCAGTACTTC	CASSPESLFSYEQYF	NA	TRBV18	NA	15	TRBJ2-7
TGTGCCAGCAGGGGACTAGCGAGACTCAGGAGCTCCTACGAGCAGTACTTC	CASRGLARLRSSYEQYF	TRBD2	TRBV6-4	NA	17	TRBJ2-7
TGTGCCAGCAGCTTACGAGGTAGCGGGCCTGAAAACTACGAGCAGTACTTC	CASSLRGSGPENYEQYF	TRBD2	TRBV11-2	NA	17	TRBJ2-7
TGCGCCAGCAGACCGGACACCTTGTACCAAGAGACCCAGTACTTC	CASRPDTLYQETQYF	NA	TRBV5-1	NA	15	TRBJ2-5
TGTGCCAGCAGCCCGGGAGGGGGCGAGGCAGATACGCAGTATTTT	CASSPGGGEADTQYF	NA	TRBV9	NA	15	TRBJ2-3
TGTGCCAGCAGCTTCTTGGGGGGAGTAGTTATTGATGAGCAGTTCTTC	CASSFLGGVVIDEQFF	NA	TRBV7-9	NA	16	TRBJ2-1
TGTGCCAGCAGCCGGGACAGAAACTATGGCTACACCTTC	CASSRDRNYGYTF	TRBD1	TRBV7-9	NA	13	TRBJ1-2
TGTGCCAGCAGCTTAGCGATAGACAGGAATTCGAACACCGGGGAGCTGTTTTTT	CASSLAIDRNSNTGELFF	NA	TRBV7-8	NA	18	TRBJ2-2
TGTGCCAGCAGTGACCCGAATCGTAACAGGGGCTCAAACTATGGCTACACCTTC	CASSDPNRNRGSNYGYTF	TRBD1	TRBV6-4	NA	18	TRBJ1-2
TGTGCCAGTAGCCCGAAAGAGATCCTAAATCAGCCCCAGCATTTT	CASSPKEILNQPQHF	NA	TRBV19	few	15	TRBJ1-5
TGTGCCAGCAGTGAGGAGGAGACCCAGTACTTC	CASSEEETQYF	NA	TRBV2	few	11	TRBJ2-5
TGTGCCAGCAGCTTTCGCCTCGGGGCAGAGGGAAGGCAGTACTTC	CASSFRLGAEGRQYF	NA	TRBV7-8	once	15	TRBJ2-7
TGTGCCAGCAGCTTAGATTGGACAGAGAACGAGCAGTACTTC	CASSLDWTENEQYF	NA	TRBV7-2	once	14	TRBJ2-7
TGTGCCAGCAGCCATAGGGGGACAGGGTACCACGAGCAGTACTTC	CASSHRGTGYHEQYF	TRBD1	TRBV5-6	NA	15	TRBJ2-7
TGTGCCAGCATAATAGCAAGAACGAGGTCGTTTCACGAGCAGTACTTC	CASIIARTRSFHEQYF	NA	TRBV6-4	NA	16	TRBJ2-7
TGTGCCAGCAGCTTAGTATTAAGCGCCCGCACAGATACGCAGTATTTT	CASSLVLSARTDTQYF	NA	TRBV7-9	NA	16	TRBJ2-3
TGTGCCAGCAGCTTCTCCCGGACTAGCACCTCCGGGGAGCTGTTTTTT	CASSFSRTSTSGELFF	TRBD2	TRBV5-5	NA	16	TRBJ2-2
TGTGCCAGCAGTCGGGACAGGGGGTACCAAGAGACCCAGTACTTC	CASSRDRGYQETQYF	TRBD1	TRBV28	NA	15	TRBJ2-5
TGTGCCAGCAGCCGACAGACAGGGAACCAGCCCCAGCATTTT	CASSRQTGNQPQHF	TRBD1	TRBV7-2	NA	14	TRBJ1-5